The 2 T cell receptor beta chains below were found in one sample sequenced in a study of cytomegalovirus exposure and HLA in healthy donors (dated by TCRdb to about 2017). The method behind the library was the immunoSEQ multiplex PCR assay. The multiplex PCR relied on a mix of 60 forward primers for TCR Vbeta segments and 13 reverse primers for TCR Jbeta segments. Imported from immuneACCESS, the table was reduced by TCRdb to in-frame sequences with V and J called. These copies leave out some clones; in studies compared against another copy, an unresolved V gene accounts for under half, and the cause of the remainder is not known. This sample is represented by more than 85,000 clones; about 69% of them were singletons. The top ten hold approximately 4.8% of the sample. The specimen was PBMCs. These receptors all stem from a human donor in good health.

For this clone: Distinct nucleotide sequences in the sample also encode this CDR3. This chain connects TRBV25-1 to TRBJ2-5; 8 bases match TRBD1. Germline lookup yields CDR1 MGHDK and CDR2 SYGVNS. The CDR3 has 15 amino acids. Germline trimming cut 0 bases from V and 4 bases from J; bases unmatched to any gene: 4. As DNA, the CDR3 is TGTGCCAGCAGTGAATACAGGGGGCGCGGAGAGACCCAGTACTTC. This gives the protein CASSEYRGRGETQYF.

As DNA, the CDR3 is TGTGCCAGTGGAAGGACAGGGGTCTACGAGCAGTACTTC. The encoded protein is CASGRTGVYEQYF. This chain joins TRBV19 and TRBJ2-7; the match to TRBD1 covers 9 bases. V trimming: 8 bases; J trimming: 3 bases; junction bases outside the gene matches: 5. This CDR3 region has 13 residues. CDR1 and CDR2 (germline): LNHDA, SQIVND (reference sequence).